This T cell receptor (beta chain) was recovered during a study of T cell responses to AZD1222 COVID-19 vaccine. V lost 7 bases and J 3 bases, leaving 15 bases between the germline ends. Germline CDR1 is MNHEY and CDR2 is SVGAGI. CDR3 length: 14 residues. Sequencing used immunoSEQ multiplex PCR; TCRdb keeps in-frame clones, though not all of them. The repertoire consists of about 100,000 clones, with about nine tenths occurring once and the leading ten covering approximately 1.2%. Remarks on this clone: Its antigen is still unknown.

Study-wide points: Baseline serostatus was positive in only a handful of AZD1222 recipients.

Sample: peripheral blood, taken on day 0 of AZD1222 vaccination. V gene TRBV6-5 combines with J gene TRBJ1-1; D remains unclear. This clonotype was sampled from an adult in good health. CDR3 DNA: TGTGCCAGCACCCATACCCTGGCGGACACTGAAGCTTTCTTT. Residues: CASTHTLADTEAFF.